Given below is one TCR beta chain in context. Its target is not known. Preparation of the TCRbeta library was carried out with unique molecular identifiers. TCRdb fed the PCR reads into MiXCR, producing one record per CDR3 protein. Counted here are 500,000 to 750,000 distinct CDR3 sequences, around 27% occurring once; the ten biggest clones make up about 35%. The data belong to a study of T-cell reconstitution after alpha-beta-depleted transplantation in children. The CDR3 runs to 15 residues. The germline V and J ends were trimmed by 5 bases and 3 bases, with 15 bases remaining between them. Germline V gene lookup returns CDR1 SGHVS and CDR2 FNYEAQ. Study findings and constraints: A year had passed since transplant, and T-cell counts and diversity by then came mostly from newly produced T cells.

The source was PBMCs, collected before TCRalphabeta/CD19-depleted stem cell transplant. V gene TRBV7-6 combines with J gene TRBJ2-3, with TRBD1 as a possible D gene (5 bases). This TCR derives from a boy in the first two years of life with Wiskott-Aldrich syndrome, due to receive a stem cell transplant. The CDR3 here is CASSLKGAYTDTQYF. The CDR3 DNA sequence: TGTGCCAGCAGCCTAAAAGGGGCTTATACAGATACGCAGTATTTT.